These 26 T cell receptor beta chains share one sample of origin, sequenced in a study of T cells after yellow fever vaccination. TCRdb processed the 5' RACE reads anew with MiXCR; each CDR3 protein has one entry. Among under 600,000 distinct CDR3 sequences listed, 13% were seen once. The sample here was PBMCs, taken on the day of the yellow fever booster vaccination. All receptors come from a man between 25 and 39 years old who received the YFV17D yellow fever vaccine.

Comment on this clonotype: An end of the junction does not agree with germline; a read error may underlie this. This chain uses TRBV4-3 with TRBJ2-5; perhaps D is TRBD1 or TRBD2 (5 bases each). Germline V gives CDR1 LGHNA, CDR2 YSLEER. CDR3 length equals 13 residues. The CDR3: CASSQDLGETQNF. The CDR3, as DNA: TGCGCCAGCAGCCAAGACCTAGGGGAGACCCAGAACTTC.

V gene TRBV12-3 or TRBV12-4 combines with J gene TRBJ2-1, with TRBD2 matching over 12 bases. V shed 7 bases, J shed 8 bases, and the junction held 9 bases outside the gene matches. The CDR3 spans 15 residues. CDR3 protein: CASNRLAGAIDEQFF. In DNA, the CDR3 is TGTGCCAGCAATCGACTAGCGGGAGCGATTGATGAGCAGTTCTTC.

This clonotype has ten or more counts. V usage is TRBV6-2 or TRBV6-3 and J usage is TRBJ2-7, with 7 positions matching TRBD1. Germline CDR1 and CDR2: MNHEY and SVGEGT. CDR3 length: 14 residues. V gave up 7 bases and J gave up 3 bases; unmatched junction bases: 9. The CDR3 region has the DNA TGTGCCAGCAAAACTCCGGGACAGAACTACGAGCAGTACTTC. It yields the protein CASKTPGQNYEQYF.

This clonotype occurred a few times. The chain has TRBV20-1 and TRBJ1-5; D is perhaps TRBD1 (5 bases). The V end was cut by 3 bases, the J end by 5 bases, with 14 bases between. In germline, CDR1 is DFQATT, CDR2 SNEGSKA (reference sequence). This CDR3 is built from 14 residues. The CDR3 DNA follows: TGCAGTGCTAGGGGCTCTAGGGGAGATCAGCCCCAGCATTTT. Amino acid sequence: CSARGSRGDQPQHF.

This clonotype was found many times. The chain uses TRBV5-1 and TRBJ2-3; D gene ambiguous. The CDR3 totals 13 residues. Per the germline V gene, CDR1 is SGHRS and CDR2 is YFSETQ. Trimming shortened V by 4 bases and J by 2 bases, and 8 bases separated the two germline ends. For the CDR3, the DNA is TGCGCCAGCAGCGGGCTCTCCACAGATACGCAGTATTTT. Amino acid sequence: CASSGLSTDTQYF.

V gene TRBV23-1 combines with J gene TRBJ2-5; D may be TRBD1 (6 bases). TRBV23-1 qualifies as an ORF whose function is uncertain. There are 15 residues in the CDR3. V was clipped by 4 bases and J by 2 bases, with 14 bases between them. In DNA, the CDR3 is TGCGCCAGCAGTCGAACCCAGGGGTGGCAAGAGACCCAGTACTTC. This encodes CASSRTQGWQETQYF.

J is TRBJ1-2 and V is TRBV7-2, with 10 bases that match TRBD1. CDR3 length: 15 amino acids. Germline V CDR1 and CDR2: SGHTA, FQGNSA. The J segment lost 5 bases and the V segment lost 5 bases, leaving 8 bases of the junction unmatched. The CDR3 DNA is TGTGCCAGCAGCGCTCCGCCGGGACAGGGGTATGGCTACACCTTC. This sequence encodes CASSAPPGQGYGYTF.

This clonotype was recorded a few times. The chain is built from TRBV20-1 and TRBJ2-3, with TRBD1 matching over 8 bases. The CDR3 extends over 15 amino acids. Trimming at V came to 0 bases and at J to 4 bases, leaving 6 bases not matched to a gene. Germline loops: CDR1 DFQATT, CDR2 SNEGSKA (reference sequence). The CDR3 nucleotides are TGCAGTGCTAGAGACCGGACAGGGTGGCCAGATACGCAGTATTTT. It encodes CSARDRTGWPDTQYF.

This clonotype turned up a few times. The chain employs TRBV11-3 and TRBJ2-5; perhaps TRBD1 as D (6 bases). Germline V gene lookup returns CDR1 SGHNT and CDR2 YENEEA. This CDR3 is 13 amino acids long. V was clipped by 5 bases and J by 5 bases, with 12 bases between them. This CDR3 reads CASSPRGFETQYF. CDR3 sequence (DNA): TGTGCCAGCAGCCCCAGGGGTTTTGAGACCCAGTACTTC.

This chain uses TRBV29-1 with TRBJ2-5; no definite D call. Germline values: CDR1 SQVTM, CDR2 ANQGSEA. The CDR3 is made up of 12 amino acids. Trimming removed 4 bases at V and 3 bases at J, with 9 bases between. The CDR3 coding sequence is TGCAGCGTTGTTAAAGGAGAAGAGACCCAGTACTTC. Its protein is CSVVKGEETQYF.

This clonotype was seen at least ten times. The gene calls are TRBV4-3 and TRBJ1-4; 9 nucleotides align to TRBD1. With 4 bases clipped from V and 5 bases from J, the junction kept 5 bases outside the gene matches. This CDR3 is 15 amino acids long. Looked up from germline, CDR1 is LGHNA and CDR2 is YSLEER. CDR3 protein: CASSPSGTGNEKLFF. CDR3 DNA: TGCGCCAGCAGCCCCTCCGGGACAGGGAATGAAAAACTGTTTTTT.

This clonotype occurred a few times. The CDR3 nucleotides are TGTGCCAGCAGCTCCCCGGGACAGGGCTACAATGAGCAGTTCTTC. Its translation is CASSSPGQGYNEQFF. V and J are TRBV7-2 and TRBJ2-1, with TRBD1 matching 9 bases. V was pared by 4 bases and J by 3 bases, with 4 bases of the junction left unmatched. The CDR3 consists of 15 residues. Germline loops: CDR1 SGHTA, CDR2 FQGNSA.

V gene TRBV18 combines with J gene TRBJ1-1, with D hard to call. CDR3 length: 15 amino acids. Germline values: CDR1 KGHSH, CDR2 LQKENI. V lost 1 base, J lost 1 base, and 10 bases lay in between. The CDR3 bases are TGTGCCAGCTCACCACTCGCCCTGGGGAACACTGAAGCTTTCTTT. Its protein product is CASSPLALGNTEAFF.

This clonotype appeared a few times. The chain recombines TRBV4-3 with TRBJ1-4; D remains unclear. V was cut by 0 bases and J by 2 bases, with 13 bases left in between. From germline, CDR1 is LGHNA and CDR2 YSLEER. This CDR3 region has 17 residues. The CDR3 is CASSQDWAGRTNEKLFF. CDR3 nucleotides: TGCGCCAGCAGCCAAGATTGGGCCGGACGGACTAATGAAAAACTGTTTTTT.

V usage is TRBV5-1 and J usage is TRBJ2-5, with 10 bases fitting TRBD2. The V gene's germline CDR1 is SGHRS and CDR2 YFSETQ. V shed 3 bases, J shed 5 bases, and the junction held 10 bases outside the gene matches. There are 16 residues in the CDR3. The CDR3 nucleotides read TGCGCCAGCAGCTACGAGGCTAGCGGGAGTGTGGAGACCCAGTACTTC. It is translated as CASSYEASGSVETQYF.

This clonotype was observed a handful of times. The chain joins TRBV9 to TRBJ2-1; D is uncertain. Trimming cost V 0 bases and J 10 bases, with 14 bases left between them. The germline V gene has CDR1 SGDLS and CDR2 YYNGEE. This CDR3 comprises 14 residues. The CDR3 loop is CASSVEPRVEEQFF. The CDR3 DNA sequence: TGTGCCAGCAGCGTAGAGCCCCGGGTAGAGGAGCAGTTCTTC.

The chain joins TRBV29-1 to TRBJ2-3; weak D call: TRBD2 (5 bases). The CDR3 is 11 residues long. Trimming shortened V by 7 bases and J by 4 bases, and 9 bases separated the two germline ends. CDR1 is SQVTM, CDR2 ANQGSEA, per germline. CDR3: CSAMRADTQYF. Written as DNA, the CDR3 is TGCAGCGCCATGAGGGCAGATACGCAGTATTTT.

This clonotype was found a few times. The V call is TRBV19, the J call TRBJ2-7; unclear D gene. Trimming left V 5 bases short and J 3 bases short, with 14 bases between. Germline assignment: CDR1 LNHDA and CDR2 SQIVND (reference sequence). CDR3 length equals 14 residues. This chain's CDR3 is CASSGPHSHYEQYF. The CDR3 nucleotides read TGTGCCAGTAGTGGGCCCCACTCGCACTACGAGCAGTACTTC. The complete variable domain, with remaining parts taken from reference TRBV19 and TRBJ2-7, reads DGGITQSPKYLFRKEGQNVTLSCEQNLNHDAMYWYRQDPGQGLRLIYYSQIVNDFQKGDIAEGYSVSREKKESFPLTVTSAQKNPTAFYLCASSGPHSHYEQYFGPGTRLTVT.

The J gene is TRBJ2-2, the V gene TRBV4-3; D remains unclear. CDR3 size: 13 residues. Trimming left V 3 bases short and J 7 bases short, with 9 bases between. Germline CDR1 reads LGHNA; CDR2 reads YSLEER. CDR3 nucleotides: TGCGCCAGCAGCCAGGACGTCCGCGGGGAGCTGTTTTTT. Amino acids: CASSQDVRGELFF.

This clonotype came up many times. The gene calls are TRBV7-2 and TRBJ2-1, with TRBD2 matching 14 bases. The CDR3 loop spans 15 amino acids. The ends lost 4 bases at V and 7 bases at J; junction bases unmatched: 3. CDR1 and CDR2 from the germline V gene are SGHTA and FQGNSA. CDR3 region: CASSSGLAGGNEQFF. The CDR3 coding sequence is TGTGCCAGCAGCTCCGGACTAGCGGGGGGTAATGAGCAGTTCTTC.

The chain is built from TRBV30 and TRBJ1-4, with D maybe TRBD1 (5 bases). The CDR3 loop spans 14 amino acids. Trimming removed 3 bases from V and 5 bases from J, with 13 bases in between. Germline loops: CDR1 GTSNPN, CDR2 SVGIG (reference sequence). The CDR3 nucleotides are TGTGCCTGGAGCTCCGGGACGGGGAATGAAAAACTGTTTTTT. Its protein product is CAWSSGTGNEKLFF.

The V gene is TRBV12-3 or TRBV12-4, the J gene TRBJ2-3; possibly TRBD1 for D (6 bases). V lost 4 bases, J lost 2 bases, and 13 bases lay in between. The CDR3 runs to 15 residues. The DNA of the CDR3 is TGTGCCAGCAGTTGGCCGGCAGGGGACACAGATACGCAGTATTTT. It specifies CASSWPAGDTDTQYF.

V usage is TRBV20-1 and J usage is TRBJ2-7; weak D call: TRBD1 (6 bases). The V end lost 0 bases, the J end lost 2 bases, and 11 bases lay between the germline ends. Germline V gene sequence: CDR1 DFQATT, CDR2 SNEGSKA (reference sequence). The CDR3 runs 14 residues. The CDR3 sequence: CSARDGQGTYEQYF. The DNA for the CDR3 is TGCAGTGCTAGAGATGGGCAGGGGACCTACGAGCAGTACTTC.

This clonotype was picked up a small number of times. The CDR3 DNA reads TGTGCCAGCATGACACCCCACGGCTCTGGGGCCAACGTCCTGACTTTC. Encoded protein: CASMTPHGSGANVLTF. The chain recombines TRBV7-2 with TRBJ2-6; no reliable D call. Trimming took off 7 bases at V and 0 bases at J, with 13 bases between the two ends. There are 16 residues in the CDR3. Germline V gene lookup returns CDR1 SGHTA and CDR2 FQGNSA.

This clonotype showed up just once. The CDR3 coding sequence is TGTGCCAGCACCCTTCGAGGGCTTACCGGGTACGAGCAGTACTTC. Its translation: CASTLRGLTGYEQYF. J is TRBJ2-7 and V is TRBV11-2; TRBD2 might be the D (5 bases). The germline CDR1 and CDR2 sequences are SGHAT and FQNNGV. Trimming shortened V by 7 bases and J by 4 bases, and 20 bases separated the two germline ends. The CDR3 is 15 residues long.

The chain recombines TRBV20-1 with TRBJ2-3, with 10 nucleotides matching TRBD2. CDR1 and CDR2 from the germline V gene are DFQATT and SNEGSKA (reference sequence). The CDR3 is 15 residues long. V shed 4 bases and J 5 bases; nucleotides not matched to a gene: 9. The CDR3 sequence: CSAKTSGTVGDTQYF. The CDR3 DNA sequence: TGCAGTGCTAAAACTAGCGGGACGGTAGGAGATACGCAGTATTTT.